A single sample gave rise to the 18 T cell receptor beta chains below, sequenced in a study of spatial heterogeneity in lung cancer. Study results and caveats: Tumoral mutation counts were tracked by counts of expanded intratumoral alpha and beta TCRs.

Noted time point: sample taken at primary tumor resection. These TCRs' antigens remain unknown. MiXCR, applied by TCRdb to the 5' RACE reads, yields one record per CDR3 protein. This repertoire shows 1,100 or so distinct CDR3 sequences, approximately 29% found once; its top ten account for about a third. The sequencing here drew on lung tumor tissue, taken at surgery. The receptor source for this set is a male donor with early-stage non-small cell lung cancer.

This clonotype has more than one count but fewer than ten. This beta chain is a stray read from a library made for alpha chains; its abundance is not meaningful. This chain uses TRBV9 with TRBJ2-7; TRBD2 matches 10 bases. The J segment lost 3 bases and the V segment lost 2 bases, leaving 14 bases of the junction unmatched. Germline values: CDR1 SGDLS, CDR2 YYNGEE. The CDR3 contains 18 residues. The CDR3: CASSVSPGGAGGFYEQYF. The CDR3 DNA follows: TGTGCCAGCAGCGTTTCCCCCGGGGGAGCGGGAGGGTTCTACGAGCAGTACTTC.

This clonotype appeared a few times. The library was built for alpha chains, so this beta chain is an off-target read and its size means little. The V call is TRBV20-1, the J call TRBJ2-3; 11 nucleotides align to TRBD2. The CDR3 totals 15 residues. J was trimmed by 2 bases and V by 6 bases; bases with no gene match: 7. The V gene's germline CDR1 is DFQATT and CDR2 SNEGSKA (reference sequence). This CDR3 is CSAALAGGPTDTQYF. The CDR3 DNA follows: TGCAGTGCGGCGCTAGCGGGGGGCCCCACAGATACGCAGTATTTT.

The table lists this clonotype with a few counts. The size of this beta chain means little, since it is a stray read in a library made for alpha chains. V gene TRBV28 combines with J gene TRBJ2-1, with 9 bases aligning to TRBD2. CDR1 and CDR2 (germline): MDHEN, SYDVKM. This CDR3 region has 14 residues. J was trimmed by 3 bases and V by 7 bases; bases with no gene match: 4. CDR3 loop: CASILTSGYNEQFF. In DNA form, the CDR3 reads TGTGCCAGCATCCTGACTAGCGGCTACAATGAGCAGTTCTTC.

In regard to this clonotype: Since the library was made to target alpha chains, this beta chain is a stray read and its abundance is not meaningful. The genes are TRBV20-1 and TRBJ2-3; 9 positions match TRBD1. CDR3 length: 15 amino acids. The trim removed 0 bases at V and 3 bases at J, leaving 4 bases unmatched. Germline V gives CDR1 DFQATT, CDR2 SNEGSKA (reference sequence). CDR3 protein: CSARDRDRATDTQYF. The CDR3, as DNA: TGCAGTGCTAGAGATAGGGACAGGGCAACAGATACGCAGTATTTT.

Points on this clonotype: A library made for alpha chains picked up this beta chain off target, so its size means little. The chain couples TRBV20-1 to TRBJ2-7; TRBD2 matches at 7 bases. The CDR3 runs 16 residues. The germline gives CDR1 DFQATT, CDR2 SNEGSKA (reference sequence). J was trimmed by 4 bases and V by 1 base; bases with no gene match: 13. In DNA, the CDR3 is TGCAGTGCTAGAGTGTACGGCGGGAGCAGACCATACGAGCAGTACTTC. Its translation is CSARVYGGSRPYEQYF.

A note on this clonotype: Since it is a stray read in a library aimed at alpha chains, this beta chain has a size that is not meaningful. CDR3 bases: TGTGCCAGCAGCTTGGTGGGGAGGGAAGATGAAAAACTGTTTTTT. Amino acids: CASSLVGREDEKLFF. The V gene is TRBV5-6, the J gene TRBJ1-4; the D is unclear. Germline-derived CDR1 and CDR2 are SGHDT and YYEEEE. The V end was cut by 0 bases, the J end by 6 bases, with 12 bases between. This CDR3 is built from 15 residues. Complete variable domain (other parts from reference TRBV5-6 and TRBJ1-4): DAGVTQSPTHLIKTRGQQVTLRCSPKSGHDTVSWYQQALGQGPQFIFQYYEEEERQRGNFPDRFSGHQFPNYSSELNVNALLLGDSALYLCASSLVGREDEKLFFGSGTQLSVL.

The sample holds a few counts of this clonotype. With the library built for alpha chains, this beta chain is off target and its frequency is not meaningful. Here the CDR3 reads CSVPQGSTDTQYF. The CDR3 region has the DNA TGCAGTGTCCCACAGGGGTCCACAGATACGCAGTATTTT. The chain recombines TRBV20-1 with TRBJ2-3, with 7 bases that match TRBD1. Germline values: CDR1 DFQATT, CDR2 SNEGSKA (reference sequence). V lost 7 bases to trimming and J lost 2 bases; unmatched junction nucleotides: 6. The CDR3 consists of 13 residues.

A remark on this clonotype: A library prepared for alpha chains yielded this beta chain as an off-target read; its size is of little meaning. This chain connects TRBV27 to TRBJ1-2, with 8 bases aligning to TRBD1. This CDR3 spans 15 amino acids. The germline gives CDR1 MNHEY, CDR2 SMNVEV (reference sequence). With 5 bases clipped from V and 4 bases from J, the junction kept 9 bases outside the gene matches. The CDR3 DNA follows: TGTGCCAGCAGTCTTCAGGGGGCGTGGGCCTATGGCTACACCTTC. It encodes CASSLQGAWAYGYTF.

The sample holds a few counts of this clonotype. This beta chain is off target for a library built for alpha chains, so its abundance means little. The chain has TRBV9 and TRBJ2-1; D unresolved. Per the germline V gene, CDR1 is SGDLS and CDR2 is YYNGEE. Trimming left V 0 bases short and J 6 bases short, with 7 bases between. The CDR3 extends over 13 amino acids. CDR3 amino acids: CASSVGASNEQFF. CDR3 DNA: TGTGCCAGCAGCGTAGGAGCGAGCAATGAGCAGTTCTTC.

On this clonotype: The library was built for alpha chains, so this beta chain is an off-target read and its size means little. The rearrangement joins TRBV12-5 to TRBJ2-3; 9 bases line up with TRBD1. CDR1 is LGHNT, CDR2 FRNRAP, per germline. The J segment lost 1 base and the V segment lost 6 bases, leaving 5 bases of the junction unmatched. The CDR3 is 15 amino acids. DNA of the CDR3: TGTGCTAGTGGATCCCGGGACAGGGGCACAGATACGCAGTATTTT. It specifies CASGSRDRGTDTQYF. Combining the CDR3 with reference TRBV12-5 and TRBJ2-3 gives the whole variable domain DARVTQTPRHKVTEMGQEVTMRCQPILGHNTVFWYRQTMMQGLELLAYFRNRAPLDDSGMPKDRFSAEMPDATLATLKIQPSEPRDSAVYFCASGSRDRGTDTQYFGPGTRLTVL.

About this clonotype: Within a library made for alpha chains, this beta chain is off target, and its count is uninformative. CDR3 DNA sequence: TGTGCCAGCAGTATCGACAGGGGTGGAGAGCAGTACTTC. Its translation is CASSIDRGGEQYF. The chain recombines TRBV6-1 with TRBJ2-7; 8 bases fit TRBD1. This CDR3 has 13 amino acids. CDR1 is MNHNS, CDR2 SASEGT, per germline. Trimming removed 5 bases from V and 7 bases from J; junction bases left unmatched: 7.

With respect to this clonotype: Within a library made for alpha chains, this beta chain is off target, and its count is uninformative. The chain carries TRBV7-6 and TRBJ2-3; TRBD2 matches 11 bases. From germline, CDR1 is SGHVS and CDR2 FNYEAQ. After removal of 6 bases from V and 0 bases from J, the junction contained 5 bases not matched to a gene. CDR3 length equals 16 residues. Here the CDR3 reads CASRRLAGTSTDTQYF. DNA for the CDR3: TGTGCCAGCAGGCGACTAGCGGGGACTAGCACAGATACGCAGTATTTT.

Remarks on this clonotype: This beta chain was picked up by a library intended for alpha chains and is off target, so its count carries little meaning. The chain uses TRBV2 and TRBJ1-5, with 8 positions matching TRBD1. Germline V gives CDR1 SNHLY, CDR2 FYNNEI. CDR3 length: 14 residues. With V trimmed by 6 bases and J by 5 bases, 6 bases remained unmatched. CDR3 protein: CASRDGTGYQPQHF. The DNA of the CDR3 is TGTGCCAGCAGAGATGGGACAGGTTATCAGCCCCAGCATTTT.

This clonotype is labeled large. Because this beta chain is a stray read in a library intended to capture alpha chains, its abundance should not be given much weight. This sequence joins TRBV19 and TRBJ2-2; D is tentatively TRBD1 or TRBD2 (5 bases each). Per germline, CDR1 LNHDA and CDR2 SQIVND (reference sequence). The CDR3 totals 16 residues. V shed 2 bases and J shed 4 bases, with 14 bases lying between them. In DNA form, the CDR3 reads TGTGCCAGTAGTATATTCCTAGGTGGGGGCACCGGGGAGCTGTTTTTT. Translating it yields CASSIFLGGGTGELFF.

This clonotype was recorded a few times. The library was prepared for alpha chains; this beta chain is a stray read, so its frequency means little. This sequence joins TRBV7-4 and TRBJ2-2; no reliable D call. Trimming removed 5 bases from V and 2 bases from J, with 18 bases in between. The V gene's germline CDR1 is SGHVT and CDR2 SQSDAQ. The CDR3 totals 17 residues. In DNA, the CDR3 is TGTGCCAGCAGCCGGGCGGCGACACCTAGAAACACCGGGGAGCTGTTTTTT. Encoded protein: CASSRAATPRNTGELFF.

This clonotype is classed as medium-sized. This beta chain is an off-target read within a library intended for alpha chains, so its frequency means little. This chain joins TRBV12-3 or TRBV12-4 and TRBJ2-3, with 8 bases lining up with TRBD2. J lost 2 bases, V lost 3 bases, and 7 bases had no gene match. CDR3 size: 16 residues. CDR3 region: CASSFGAGGVTDTQYF. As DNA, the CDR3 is TGTGCCAGCAGTTTTGGTGCGGGAGGTGTCACAGATACGCAGTATTTT.

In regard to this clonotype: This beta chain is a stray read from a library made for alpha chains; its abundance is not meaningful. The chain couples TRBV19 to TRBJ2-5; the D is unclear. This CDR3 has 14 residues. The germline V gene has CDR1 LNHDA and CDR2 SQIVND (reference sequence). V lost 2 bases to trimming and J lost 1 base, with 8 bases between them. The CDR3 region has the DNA TGTGCCAGTAGTATACGGTTCGGCCAAGAGACCCAGTACTTC. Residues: CASSIRFGQETQYF.

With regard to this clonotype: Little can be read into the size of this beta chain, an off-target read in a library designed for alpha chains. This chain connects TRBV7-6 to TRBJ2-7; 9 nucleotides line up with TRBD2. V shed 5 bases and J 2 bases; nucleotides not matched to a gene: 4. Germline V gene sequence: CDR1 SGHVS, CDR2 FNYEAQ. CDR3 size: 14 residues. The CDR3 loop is CASSPRTSAYEQYF. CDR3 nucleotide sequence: TGTGCCAGCAGCCCGAGGACTAGCGCCTACGAGCAGTACTTC.